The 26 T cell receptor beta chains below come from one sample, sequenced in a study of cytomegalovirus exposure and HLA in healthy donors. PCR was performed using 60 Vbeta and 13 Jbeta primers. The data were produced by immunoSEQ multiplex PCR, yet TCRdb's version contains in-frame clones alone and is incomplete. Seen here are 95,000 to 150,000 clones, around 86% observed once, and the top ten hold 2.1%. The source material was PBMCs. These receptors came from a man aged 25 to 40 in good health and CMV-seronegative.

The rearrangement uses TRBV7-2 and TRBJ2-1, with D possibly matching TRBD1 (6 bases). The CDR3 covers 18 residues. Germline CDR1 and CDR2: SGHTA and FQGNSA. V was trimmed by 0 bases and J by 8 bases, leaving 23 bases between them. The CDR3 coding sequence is TGTGCCAGCAGCTTAGCGCTAGGTGTACAGGGTGGAATGCATGAGCAGTTCTTC. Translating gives CASSLALGVQGGMHEQFF.

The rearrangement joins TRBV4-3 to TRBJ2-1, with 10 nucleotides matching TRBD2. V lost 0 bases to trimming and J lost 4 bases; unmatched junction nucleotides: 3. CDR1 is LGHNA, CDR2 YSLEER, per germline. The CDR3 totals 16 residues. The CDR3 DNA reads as TGCGCCAGCAGCCAAGAGGGAGCGGGGGGGTACAATGAGCAGTTCTTC. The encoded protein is CASSQEGAGGYNEQFF.

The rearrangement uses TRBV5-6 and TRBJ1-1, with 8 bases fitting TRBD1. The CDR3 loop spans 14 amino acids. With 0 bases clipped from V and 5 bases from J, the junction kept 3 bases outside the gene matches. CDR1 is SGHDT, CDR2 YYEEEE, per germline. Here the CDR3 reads CASSLGQGRTEAFF. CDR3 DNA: TGTGCCAGCAGCTTGGGACAGGGGCGGACTGAAGCTTTCTTT.

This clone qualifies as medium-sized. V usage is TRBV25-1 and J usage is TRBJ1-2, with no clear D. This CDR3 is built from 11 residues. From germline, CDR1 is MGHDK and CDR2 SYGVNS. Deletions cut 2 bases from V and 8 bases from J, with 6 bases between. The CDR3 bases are TGTGCCAGCAGTGAAATCAGAGGCTACACCTTC. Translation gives CASSEIRGYTF.

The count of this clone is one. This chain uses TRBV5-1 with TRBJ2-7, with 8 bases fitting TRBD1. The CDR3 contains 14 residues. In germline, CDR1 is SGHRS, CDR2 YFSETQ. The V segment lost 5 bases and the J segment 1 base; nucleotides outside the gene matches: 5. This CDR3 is CASRRTGNSYEQYF. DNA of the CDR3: TGCGCCAGCAGGCGGACAGGGAATTCCTACGAGCAGTACTTC.

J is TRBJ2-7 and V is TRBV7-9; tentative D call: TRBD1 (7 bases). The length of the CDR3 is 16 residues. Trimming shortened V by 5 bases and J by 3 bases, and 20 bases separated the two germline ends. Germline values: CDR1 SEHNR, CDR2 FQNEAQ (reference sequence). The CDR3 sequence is CASSPNRGLWIYEQYF. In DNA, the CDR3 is TGTGCCAGCAGCCCTAACAGGGGACTGTGGATCTACGAGCAGTACTTC.

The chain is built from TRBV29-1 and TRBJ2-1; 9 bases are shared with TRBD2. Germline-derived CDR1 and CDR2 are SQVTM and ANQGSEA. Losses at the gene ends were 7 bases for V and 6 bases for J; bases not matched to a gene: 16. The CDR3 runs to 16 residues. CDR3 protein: CSGRGYGGGAGNEQFF. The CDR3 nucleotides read TGCAGCGGGAGGGGATATGGCGGGGGGGCTGGCAATGAGCAGTTCTTC.

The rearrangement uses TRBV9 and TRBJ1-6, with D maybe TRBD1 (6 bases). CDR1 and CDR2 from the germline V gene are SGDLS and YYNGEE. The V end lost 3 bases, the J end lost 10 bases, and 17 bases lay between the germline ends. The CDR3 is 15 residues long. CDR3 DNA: TGTGCCAGCAGCGGTATCACAGGGTCGGGATCACCCCTCCACTTT. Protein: CASSGITGSGSPLHF.

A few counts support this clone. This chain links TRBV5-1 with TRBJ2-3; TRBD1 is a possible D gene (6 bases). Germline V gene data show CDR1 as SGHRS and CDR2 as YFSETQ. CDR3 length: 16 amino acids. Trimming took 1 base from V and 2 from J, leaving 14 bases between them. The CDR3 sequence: CASSLSARGDTDTQYF. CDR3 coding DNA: TGCGCCAGCAGCTTGTCCGCCAGGGGAGACACAGATACGCAGTATTTT.

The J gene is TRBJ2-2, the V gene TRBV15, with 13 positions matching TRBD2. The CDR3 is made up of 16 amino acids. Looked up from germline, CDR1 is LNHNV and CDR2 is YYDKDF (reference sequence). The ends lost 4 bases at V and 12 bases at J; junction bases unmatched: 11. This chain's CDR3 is CATSTRLAGGQGKLFF. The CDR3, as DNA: TGTGCCACCAGCACCCGACTAGCGGGGGGCCAGGGGAAGCTGTTTTTT.

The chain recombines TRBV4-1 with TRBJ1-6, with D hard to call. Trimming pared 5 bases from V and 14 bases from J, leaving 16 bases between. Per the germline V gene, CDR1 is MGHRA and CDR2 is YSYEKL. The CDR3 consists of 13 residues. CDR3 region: CASSSRTPGTLHF. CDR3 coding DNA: TGCGCCAGCAGCTCCCGGACTCCGGGAACCCTCCACTTT.

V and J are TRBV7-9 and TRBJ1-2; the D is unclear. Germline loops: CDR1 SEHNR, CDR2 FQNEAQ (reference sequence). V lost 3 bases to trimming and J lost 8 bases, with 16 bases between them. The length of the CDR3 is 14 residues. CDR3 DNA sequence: TGTGCCAGCAGCTTGGCGGCCCCGACGGAGGGCTACACCTTC. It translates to CASSLAAPTEGYTF. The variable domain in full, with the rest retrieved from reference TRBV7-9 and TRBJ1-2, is DTGVSQNPRHKITKRGQNVTFRCDPISEHNRLYWYRQTLGQGPEFLTYFQNEAQLEKSRLLSDRFSAERPKGSFSTLEIQRTEQGDSAMYLCASSLAAPTEGYTFGSGTRLTVV.

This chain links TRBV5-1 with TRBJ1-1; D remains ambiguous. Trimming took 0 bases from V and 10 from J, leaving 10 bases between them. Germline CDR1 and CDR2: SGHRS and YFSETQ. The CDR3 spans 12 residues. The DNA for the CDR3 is TGCGCCAGCAGCTTGGACGAGAGTAGAGCTTTCTTT. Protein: CASSLDESRAFF.

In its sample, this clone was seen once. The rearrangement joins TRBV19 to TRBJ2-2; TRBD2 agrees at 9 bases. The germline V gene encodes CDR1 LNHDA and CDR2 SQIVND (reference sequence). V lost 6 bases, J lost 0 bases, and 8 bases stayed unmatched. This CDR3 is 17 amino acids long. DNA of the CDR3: TGTGCCAGTAGCTTAGCGGGGGCCGGAACGAACACCGGGGAGCTGTTTTTT. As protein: CASSLAGAGTNTGELFF. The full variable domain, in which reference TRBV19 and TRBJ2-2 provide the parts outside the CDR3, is DGGITQSPKYLFRKEGQNVTLSCEQNLNHDAMYWYRQDPGQGLRLIYYSQIVNDFQKGDIAEGYSVSREKKESFPLTVTSAQKNPTAFYLCASSLAGAGTNTGELFFGEGSRLTVL.

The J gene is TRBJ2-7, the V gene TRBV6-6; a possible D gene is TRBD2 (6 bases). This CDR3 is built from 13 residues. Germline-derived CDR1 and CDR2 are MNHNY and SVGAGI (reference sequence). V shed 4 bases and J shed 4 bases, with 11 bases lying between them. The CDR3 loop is CASSSTGEYEQYF. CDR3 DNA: TGTGCCAGCAGTTCCACGGGGGAATACGAGCAGTACTTC.

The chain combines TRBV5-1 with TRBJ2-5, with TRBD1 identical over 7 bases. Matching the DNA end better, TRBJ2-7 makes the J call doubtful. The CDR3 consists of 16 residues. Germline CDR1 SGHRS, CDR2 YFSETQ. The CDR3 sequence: CASSPGRTGSTYEQYF. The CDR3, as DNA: TGCGCCAGCAGCCCAGGTCGGACAGGCTCCACCTACGAGCAGTACTTC.

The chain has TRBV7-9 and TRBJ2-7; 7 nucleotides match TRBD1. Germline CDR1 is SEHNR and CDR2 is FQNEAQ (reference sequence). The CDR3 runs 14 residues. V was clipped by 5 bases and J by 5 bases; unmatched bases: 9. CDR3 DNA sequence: TGTGCCAGCAGCAGCCGACAGGGCGCTAACGAGCAGTACTTC. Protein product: CASSSRQGANEQYF.

CDR3 region: CASSELGGTGDPYEQYF. In nucleotides, the CDR3 is TGTGCCAGCAGTGAACTTGGGGGGACAGGGGATCCCTACGAGCAGTACTTC. V usage is TRBV25-1 and J usage is TRBJ2-5, with 10 bases fitting TRBD1. The J call may be incorrect, as the DNA end agrees better with TRBJ2-7. The CDR3 is 17 amino acids. Germline loops: CDR1 MGHDK, CDR2 SYGVNS.

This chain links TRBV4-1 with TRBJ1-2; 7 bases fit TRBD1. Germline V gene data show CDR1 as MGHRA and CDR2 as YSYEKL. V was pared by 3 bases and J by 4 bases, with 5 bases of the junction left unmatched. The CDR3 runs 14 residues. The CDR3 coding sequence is TGCGCCAGCAGCCAGGCCCGGGACAGCTATGGCTACACCTTC. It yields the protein CASSQARDSYGYTF.

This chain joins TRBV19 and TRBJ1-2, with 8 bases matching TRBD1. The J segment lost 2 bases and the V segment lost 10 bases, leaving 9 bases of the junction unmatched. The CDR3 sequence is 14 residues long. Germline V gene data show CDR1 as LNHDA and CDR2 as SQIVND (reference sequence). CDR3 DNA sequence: TGTGCCACCTCAAGGACAGGGAAAAACTATGGCTACACCTTC. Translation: CATSRTGKNYGYTF.

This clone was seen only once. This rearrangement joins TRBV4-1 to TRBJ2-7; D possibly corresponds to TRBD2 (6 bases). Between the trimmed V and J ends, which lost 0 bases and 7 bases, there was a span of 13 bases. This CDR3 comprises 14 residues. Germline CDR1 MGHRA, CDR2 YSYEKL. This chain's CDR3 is CASSQERLVGEQYF. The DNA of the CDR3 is TGCGCCAGCAGCCAAGAGCGACTAGTTGGGGAGCAGTACTTC.

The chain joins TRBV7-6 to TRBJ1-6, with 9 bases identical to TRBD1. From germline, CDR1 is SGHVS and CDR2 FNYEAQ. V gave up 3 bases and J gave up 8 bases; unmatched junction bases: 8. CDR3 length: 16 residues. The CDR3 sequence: CASSFLRTGEDSPLHF. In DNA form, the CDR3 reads TGTGCCAGCAGCTTTCTTAGGACAGGGGAGGATTCACCCCTCCACTTT.

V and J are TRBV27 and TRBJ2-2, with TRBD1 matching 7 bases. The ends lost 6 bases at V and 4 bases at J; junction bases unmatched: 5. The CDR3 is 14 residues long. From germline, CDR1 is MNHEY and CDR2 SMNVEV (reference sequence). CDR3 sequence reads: CASSRDRTTGELFF. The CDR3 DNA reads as TGTGCCAGCAGCCGGGACAGAACCACCGGGGAGCTGTTTTTT.

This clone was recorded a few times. CDR3 protein: CASSPSPVQGKYF. DNA of the CDR3: TGTGCCAGCAGTCCATCCCCGGTCCAGGGGAAGTACTTC. This chain links TRBV27 with TRBJ2-7; tentative D call: TRBD1 (6 bases). This CDR3 region has 13 residues. In germline, CDR1 is MNHEY, CDR2 SMNVEV (reference sequence). V lost 5 bases and J 11 bases, leaving 19 bases between the germline ends.

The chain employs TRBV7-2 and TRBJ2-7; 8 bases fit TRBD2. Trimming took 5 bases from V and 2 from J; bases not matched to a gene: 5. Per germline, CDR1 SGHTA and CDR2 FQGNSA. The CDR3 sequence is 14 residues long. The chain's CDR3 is CASSPKRGPYEQYF. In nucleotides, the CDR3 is TGTGCCAGCAGCCCAAAGCGGGGGCCCTACGAGCAGTACTTC.

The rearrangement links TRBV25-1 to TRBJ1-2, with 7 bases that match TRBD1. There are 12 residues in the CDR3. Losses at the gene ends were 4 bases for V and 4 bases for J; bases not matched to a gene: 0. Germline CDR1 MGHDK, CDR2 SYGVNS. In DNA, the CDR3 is TGTGCCAGCAGTGGACAGGGCTATGGCTACACCTTC. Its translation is CASSGQGYGYTF.